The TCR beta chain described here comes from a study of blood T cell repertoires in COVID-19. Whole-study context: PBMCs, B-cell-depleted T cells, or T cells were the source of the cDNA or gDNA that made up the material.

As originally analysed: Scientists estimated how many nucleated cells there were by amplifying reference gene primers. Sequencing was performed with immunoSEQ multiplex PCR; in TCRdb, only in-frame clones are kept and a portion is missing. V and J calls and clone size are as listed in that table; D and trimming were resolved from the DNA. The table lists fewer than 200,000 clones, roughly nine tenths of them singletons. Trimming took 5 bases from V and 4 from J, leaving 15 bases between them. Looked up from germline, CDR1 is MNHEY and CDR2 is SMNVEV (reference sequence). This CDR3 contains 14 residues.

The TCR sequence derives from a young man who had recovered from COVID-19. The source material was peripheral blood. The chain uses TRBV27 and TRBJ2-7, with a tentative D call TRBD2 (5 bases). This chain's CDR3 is CASSLGVEAYEQYF. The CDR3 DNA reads TGTGCCAGCAGTCTCGGGGTCGAGGCTTACGAGCAGTACTTC.